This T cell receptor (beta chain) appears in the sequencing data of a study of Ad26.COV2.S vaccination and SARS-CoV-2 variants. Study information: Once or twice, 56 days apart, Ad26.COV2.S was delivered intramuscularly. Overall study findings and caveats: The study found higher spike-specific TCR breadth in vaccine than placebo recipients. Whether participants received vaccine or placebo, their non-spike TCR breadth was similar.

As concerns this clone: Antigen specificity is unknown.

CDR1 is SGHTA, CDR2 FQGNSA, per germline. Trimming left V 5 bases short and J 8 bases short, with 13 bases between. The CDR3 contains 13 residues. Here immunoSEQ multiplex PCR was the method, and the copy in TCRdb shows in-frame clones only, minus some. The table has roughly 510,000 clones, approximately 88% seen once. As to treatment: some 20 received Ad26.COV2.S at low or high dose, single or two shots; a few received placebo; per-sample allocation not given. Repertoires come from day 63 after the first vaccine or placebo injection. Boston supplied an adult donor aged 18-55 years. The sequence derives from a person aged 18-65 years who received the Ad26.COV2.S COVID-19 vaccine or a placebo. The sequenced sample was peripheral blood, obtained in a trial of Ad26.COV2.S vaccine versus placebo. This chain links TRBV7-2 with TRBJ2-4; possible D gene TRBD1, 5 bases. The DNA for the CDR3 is TGTGCCAGCAGCAGGGGCCCCCAGGACATTCAGTACTTC. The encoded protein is CASSRGPQDIQYF. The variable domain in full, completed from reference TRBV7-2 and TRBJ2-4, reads GAGVSQSPSNKVTEKGKDVELRCDPISGHTALYWYRQSLGQGLEFLIYFQGNSAPDKSGLPSDRFSAERTGGSVSTLTIQRTQQEDSAVYLCASSRGPQDIQYFGAGTRLSVL.